This T cell receptor beta chain originates from a study of identical twins. The germline CDR1 and CDR2 sequences are MNHNS and SASEGT. V dropped 6 bases and J dropped 4; count of bases not matched to a gene: 6. This CDR3 spans 14 amino acids. Study-wide results and limits: Among monozygotic twins, out-of-frame TCR alpha sharing exceeded what models predicted. Whereas memory repertoires showed no such difference, abundant cord blood beta clonotypes carried fewer insertions. Sharing of beta out-of-frame sequences by twins showed a weaker excess.

MiXCR, run by TCRdb on the 5' RACE reads, gives a single entry per CDR3 protein. The sample lists 420,000 or so distinct CDR3 sequences; about a fifth were seen once. This clonotype was picked up a small number of times. Its target is not known. This clonotype was obtained from a man aged 50 to 59 in good health. The rearrangement links TRBV6-1 to TRBJ2-3, with TRBD2 matching 8 bases. The sample comprised naive T cells sorted from blood. The CDR3 here is CASSRLAPADTQYF. The DNA of the CDR3 is TGTGCCAGCAGCCGACTAGCGCCCGCAGATACGCAGTATTTT.